This T cell receptor (beta chain) appears in the sequencing data of a study of T cells after yellow fever vaccination. This CDR3 has 18 amino acids. Germline loops: CDR1 SGDLS, CDR2 YYNGEE. Trimming at V came to 4 bases and at J to 3 bases, leaving 7 bases not matched to a gene. TCRdb reprocessed the 5' RACE reads via MiXCR and lists one record per CDR3 protein. This table has hundreds of thousands of distinct CDR3 sequences, approximately 15% appearing once. This clonotype was detected only a few times. No antigen is known for it. Whole-study results and caveats: The CD4 and CD8 compartments had a small share of their clonotypes in common. After the booster, over 95% of CD4 and 75% to 90% of CD8 primary-response clones were re-detected.

This TCR came from a man under 40 who received the YFV17D yellow fever vaccine. The chain has TRBV9 and TRBJ2-2; TRBD2 matches 15 bases. Sequenced here: PBMCs, sampled on the day of the yellow fever booster vaccination. The CDR3, as DNA: TGTGCCAGCAGCACCCGGACTAGCGGGAGGGCCCACACCGGGGAGCTGTTTTTT. Amino acids: CASSTRTSGRAHTGELFF.